Listed below are T cell receptor beta chains from one sample, sequenced in a study of multiple sclerosis patients with progressive multifocal leukoencephalopathy. The method was immunoSEQ multiplex PCR; TCRdb's version includes in-frame clones alone and lacks a portion of them. The sample holds tens of thousands of clones, more than 70% seen once. The sequenced sample consisted of PBMCs. The receptor source for this set is a human donor with multiple sclerosis. CDR3s include the opening cysteine and the closing phenylalanine or tryptophan. The D gene is left open where the match is weak. Clone size is given for some rows only: seen once, a few or many times, or a class if the clone is expanded.

d_call,clone_size,j_call,v_call,cdr3_aa,cdr3_nt
NA,NA,TRBJ2-2,TRBV4-2,CASSQGSSGAEVTGELFF,TGTGCCAGCAGCCAAGGTTCCTCGGGGGCAGAAGTCACCGGGGAGCTGTTTTTT
TRBD1,NA,TRBJ1-1,TRBV4-3,CASRFTSGTGKLWGTEAFF,TGCGCCAGCAGATTTACATCCGGGACAGGGAAGCTCTGGGGCACTGAAGCTTTCTTT
NA,NA,TRBJ1-6,TRBV18,CASSPGQQGGNSPLHF,TGTGCCAGCTCACCAGGTCAGCAGGGAGGCAATTCACCCCTCCACTTT
NA,NA,TRBJ1-1,TRBV5-8,CASSKRVLTEAFF,TGTGCCAGCAGCAAGCGCGTACTGACTGAAGCTTTCTTT
NA,few,TRBJ1-1,TRBV7-9,CASSLYGSMDTEAFF,TGTGCCAGCAGCTTATACGGGTCGATGGACACTGAAGCTTTCTTT
NA,NA,TRBJ1-4,TRBV6-5,CASRPGGGEKLFF,TGTGCCAGCAGACCGGGAGGGGGAGAAAAACTGTTTTTT
TRBD1,NA,TRBJ2-5,TRBV5-1,CASSFRGETQYF,TGCGCCAGCAGCTTCAGGGGGGAGACCCAGTACTTC
TRBD1,NA,TRBJ2-3,TRBV10-1,CASSANLGTGYPDTQYF,TGCGCCAGCAGTGCGAATCTTGGGACAGGGTACCCAGATACGCAGTATTTT
NA,NA,TRBJ1-1,TRBV29-1,CSVGTGTPNTEAFF,TGCAGCGTCGGAACCGGGACCCCGAACACTGAAGCTTTCTTT
NA,NA,TRBJ1-1,TRBV19,CASRQGGGTEAFF,TGTGCCAGTAGACAGGGTGGGGGCACTGAAGCTTTCTTT
TRBD2,NA,TRBJ2-3,TRBV9,CASSAAGGGTDTQYF,TGTGCCAGCAGCGCCGCGGGGGGCGGCACAGATACGCAGTATTTT
NA,NA,TRBJ2-7,TRBV11-2,CASSPPTGFYEQYF,TGTGCCAGCAGCCCACCGACAGGTTTCTACGAGCAGTACTTC
NA,NA,TRBJ2-1,TRBV5-1,CASSLGSSYNEQFF,TGCGCCAGCAGCTTGGGCAGCTCCTACAATGAGCAGTTCTTC
NA,NA,TRBJ2-5,TRBV7-2,CASSLQVAKAETQYF,TGTGCCAGCAGCTTACAGGTAGCCAAAGCAGAGACCCAGTACTTC